This TCR beta chain was sequenced for a study of sequential checkpoint blockade in melanoma. Broader study findings: For nivolumab-first patients, baseline tumor clonality was associated with response.

Assay used: immunoSEQ multiplex PCR; TCRdb lists only in-frame clones, some missing. The sample comprises nearly 9,000 clones, under 30% of which are singletons, and 13% to 15% rests with the top ten. Only a few counts were recorded for this clone. Its specificity is not known. Germline trimming cut 5 bases from V and 3 bases from J; bases unmatched to any gene: 6. The length of the CDR3 is 15 residues. The germline gives CDR1 MRHNA, CDR2 SNTAGT. Documented treatment: randomized to nivolumab then ipilimumab (arm A) or the reverse (arm B). The chain links TRBV6-4 to TRBJ2-3; 9 nucleotides line up with TRBD2. The TCR comes from a human donor with melanoma. The sequencing used tumor tissue (inferred from file names), collected from a patient given nivolumab and ipilimumab in sequence. The CDR3 nucleotides read TGTGCCAGCAGTTGGCGGGGGGGCAAGACAGATACGCAGTATTTT. Translation gives CASSWRGGKTDTQYF.